In its sample, the clone carrying this T cell receptor (beta chain) was seen many times. Antigen unknown. V was clipped by 5 bases and J by 4 bases, with 10 bases between them. The CDR3 is 13 amino acids. The germline V gene has CDR1 MNHEY and CDR2 SVGEGT. Via MiXCR, TCRdb re-called the 5' RACE reads, giving one row per CDR3 protein. The sample contains roughly 280,000 distinct CDR3 sequences, 16% of which appear only once. The data belong to a study of T-cell memory formation after mild COVID-19. Study in general: TCR clusters mostly belonged to single donors. General study findings and limits: Among clones contracting day 15 to 85, CD4/CD8 was balanced, whereas later expanders leaned CD4+. Unconfirmed was the SARS-CoV-2 specificity of second-wave clones that peaked on day 37.

This rearrangement joins TRBV6-2 or TRBV6-3 to TRBJ2-3; possibly TRBD1 for D (6 bases). The sequencing input was PBMCs or a T cell subset sorted from them (not recorded which). This clonotype was sampled from a man aged 18 to 30 who had mild COVID-19 (a few samples of this study predate the infection). Cell type and time point are not known. CDR3 DNA sequence: TGTGCCAGCAGTGGGGGCCCCGCAGATACGCAGTATTTT. This gives the protein CASSGGPADTQYF.